Sequencing of this TCR beta chain was carried out in a study of blood T cell repertoires in COVID-19. The wider study: In each case, the material was cDNA or gDNA derived from T cells, B-cell-depleted T cells, or PBMCs.

Original methodology: Cell counts per sample came from amplifying reference gene primers. Profiled with immunoSEQ multiplex PCR; TCRdb holds only in-frame clones, not every one. V, J and clone size reflect that table, while D and trimming were determined from the DNA. The repertoire holds roughly 32,000 clones, with around 90% as singletons. The CDR3 totals 15 residues. CDR1 is LGHNA, CDR2 YNFKEQ, per germline. Trimming removed 0 bases from V and 4 bases from J, with 10 bases in between. The material sequenced was peripheral blood. The chain links TRBV4-2 to TRBJ2-1; D might be TRBD2 (7 bases). This sequence was found in a man in his 60s with active COVID-19. This CDR3 is CASSQERGPYNEQFF. The CDR3 region has the DNA TGTGCCAGCAGCCAAGAGCGGGGGCCATACAATGAGCAGTTCTTC.